Described below is a single T cell receptor beta chain sequence and its context. Its specificity is unknown. The data were taken from a study of graft-versus-host responses after intestinal transplantation. Study at large: Every recipient underwent anti-thymocyte globulin induction, then tacrolimus and steroids for 3 to 4 years.

Repertoires were generated with immunoSEQ multiplex PCR, while TCRdb's copy carries only in-frame clones and drops some. The sample contains tens of thousands of clones, roughly 90% of which appear only once. Deletions cut 8 bases from V and 3 bases from J, with 17 bases between. CDR3 size: 15 residues. Germline V gene lookup returns CDR1 SNHLY and CDR2 FYNNEI. The source material was unstimulated CD4+ T cells sorted from spleen or lymph node cells, sampled before intestinal transplant. This chain uses TRBV2 with TRBJ1-5, with D perhaps matching TRBD1 (6 bases). The TCR was taken from a human donor who received an intestinal transplant. The CDR3 coding sequence is TGTGCCAGCGATTCTGACGGGGGGCTCAATCAGCCCCAGCATTTT. Translated: CASDSDGGLNQPQHF.